Listed here is a single TCR beta chain. What it binds is not known. TCRdb reanalysed the PCR reads using MiXCR and keeps one entry per CDR3 protein. This sample has about 630,000 distinct CDR3 sequences, with about 25% found just once. This sample was included in a study of molecular identifiers for immune sequencing clone quantification. The study's findings and limits: Single-cell amounts of spiked Jurkat TCR RNA were reportedly detectable among roughly 950,000 naive cells.

The ends were cut back, 8 bases at V and 0 bases at J, with 29 bases in the middle. This CDR3 region has 20 residues. Germline CDR1 reads MNHEY; CDR2 reads SMNVEV (reference sequence). The rearrangement links TRBV27 to TRBJ1-3, with D possibly TRBD1 on 6 matching bases. The sequenced material came from naive CD8+ T cells from blood, with Jurkat cell RNA spiked in. Specified subset: FACS-sorted CD8+CD4-CCR7+CD45RA+ naive T cells. The receptor's source is a human donor in good health. Some libraries in this study had Jurkat cell RNA spiked in. CDR3 sequence (DNA): TGTGCCAGCGGCGTGCTCTCTAAGGGACAACAACTCCACTCTGGAAACACCATATATTTT. Protein sequence: CASGVLSKGQQLHSGNTIYF.